A selection of T cell receptor beta chains follows, all from one sample in a study of T-cell reconstitution after alpha-beta-depleted transplantation in children. TCRdb reprocessed the PCR reads via MiXCR and lists one record per CDR3 protein. This table has under 250,000 distinct CDR3 sequences, approximately 7% appearing once. Sequencing was performed on PBMCs, taken before TCRalphabeta/CD19-depleted stem cell transplant. The receptors stem from a boy aged 2 to 10 with acute lymphoblastic leukemia, due to receive a stem cell transplant. CDR3s include the opening cysteine and the closing phenylalanine or tryptophan. The D gene is left open where the match is weak. Clone size appears in some rows only: once, few, many, or a class for an expanded clone.

J gene	D gene	V gene	clone size	CDR3 DNA	CDR3 protein
TRBJ2-5	TRBD2	TRBV18	many	TGTGCCAGCTCACCACTCGAGACTAGCGGGAGAGAGACCCAGTACTTC	CASSPLETSGRETQYF
TRBJ1-1	-	TRBV30	few	TGTGCCTGGAAATGGGGGAACACTGAAGCTTTCTTT	CAWKWGNTEAFF
TRBJ2-2	TRBD1	TRBV16	many	TGTGCCAGCAGCCAAGGGACAGGGGTCACCGGGGAGCTGTTTTTT	CASSQGTGVTGELFF
TRBJ2-6	-	TRBV10-3	few	TGTGCCATCAGTGAGGGGGCGGGGGCCAACGTCCTGACTTTC	CAISEGAGANVLTF
TRBJ1-5	-	TRBV21-1	-	TGTGCCAGCAGCAAAGGGGACGGGGTTACCAGAGGCAGTCAGCCCCAGCATTTT	CASSKGDGVTRGSQPQHF
TRBJ2-1	TRBD2	TRBV19	-	TGTGCCAGTACCACTAGCGGGGGACCCTACAATGAGCAGTTCTTC	CASTTSGGPYNEQFF
TRBJ2-1	TRBD2	TRBV3-1	many	TGTGCCAGCAGGCCACTAGCGGGGAAAATCAATGAGCAGTTCTTC	CASRPLAGKINEQFF
TRBJ1-2	-	TRBV12-5	many	TGTGCTAGTGGTCTCGGCGGGGGGGCGCTTGGCTACACCTTC	CASGLGGGALGYTF
TRBJ2-1	TRBD2	TRBV20-1	many	TGCAGTGCTATAGCGGGGAGCTCCTACAATGAGCAGTTCTTC	CSAIAGSSYNEQFF
TRBJ2-1	-	TRBV28	many	TGTGCCAGCAGTTTAGGGGCCGTTGAGCAGTTCTTC	CASSLGAVEQFF